Described below is a single T cell receptor beta chain sequence and its context. Its antigen is not known. The germline gene is not matched at one end of the junction; a read error may be the cause. The data are from a study of glioma-infiltrating T cells. General study points: Tissue and blood shared very few CDR3 sequences. Tissue-blood divergence was below expectation in non-neoplastic patients, above in gliomas.

Using RNA template, CDR3s of TCR alpha and beta were amplified with iRepertoire arm-PCR. TCRdb reprocessed the multiplex PCR reads via MiXCR and lists one record per CDR3 protein. The sample consists of roughly 100,000 distinct CDR3 sequences, about 40% of them appearing once. Germline V lookup: CDR1 MNHEY, CDR2 SMNVEV (reference sequence). The CDR3 loop spans 13 amino acids. The sequencing sample was made of glioma tissue, nonneoplastic brain tissue, or PBMCs (not recorded which). This chain connects TRBV27 to TRBJ1-6, with TRBD1 as a possible D gene (5 bases). The clonotype was recovered from a human donor with low-grade glioma or glioblastoma, undergoing nonglioma brain surgery, or in good health (not recorded which). CDR3 amino acids: CASSFRGSSPLQF. In DNA, the CDR3 is TGTGCCAGCAGTTTTCGGGGGAGCTCACCCCTCCAATTT.